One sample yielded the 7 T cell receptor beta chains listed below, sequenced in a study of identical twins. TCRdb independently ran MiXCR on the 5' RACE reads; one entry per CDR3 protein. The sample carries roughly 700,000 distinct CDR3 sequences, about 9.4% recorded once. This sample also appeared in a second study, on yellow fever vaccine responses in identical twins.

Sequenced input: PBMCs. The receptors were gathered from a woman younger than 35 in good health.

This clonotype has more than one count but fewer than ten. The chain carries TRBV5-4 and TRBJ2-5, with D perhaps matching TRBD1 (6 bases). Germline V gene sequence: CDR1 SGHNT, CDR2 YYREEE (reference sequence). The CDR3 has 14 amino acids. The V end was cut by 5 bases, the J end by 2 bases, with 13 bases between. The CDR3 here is CASRPGESQETQYF. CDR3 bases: TGTGCCAGCAGGCCAGGGGAGTCGCAAGAGACCCAGTACTTC.

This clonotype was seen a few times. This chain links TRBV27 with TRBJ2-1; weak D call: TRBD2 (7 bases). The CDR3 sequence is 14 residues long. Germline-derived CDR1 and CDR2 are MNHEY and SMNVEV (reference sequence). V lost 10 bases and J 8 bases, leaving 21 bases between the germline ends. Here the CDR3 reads CATRVGGAFDEQFF. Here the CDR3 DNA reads TGTGCCACCCGGGTGGGGGGGGCCTTCGATGAGCAGTTCTTC.

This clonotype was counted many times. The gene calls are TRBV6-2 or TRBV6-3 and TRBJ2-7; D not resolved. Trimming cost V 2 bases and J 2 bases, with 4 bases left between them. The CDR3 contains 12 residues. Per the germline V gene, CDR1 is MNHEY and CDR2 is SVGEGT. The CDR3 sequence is CASSYPAYEQYF. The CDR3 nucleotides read TGTGCCAGCAGTTACCCCGCCTACGAGCAGTACTTC.

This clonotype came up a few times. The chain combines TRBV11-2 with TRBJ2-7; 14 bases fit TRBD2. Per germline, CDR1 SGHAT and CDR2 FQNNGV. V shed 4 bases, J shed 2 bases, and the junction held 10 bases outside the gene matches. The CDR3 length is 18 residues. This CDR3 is CASSSGLAGAYPPYEQYF. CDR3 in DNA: TGTGCCAGCAGCTCGGGACTAGCGGGAGCTTACCCCCCCTACGAGCAGTACTTC.

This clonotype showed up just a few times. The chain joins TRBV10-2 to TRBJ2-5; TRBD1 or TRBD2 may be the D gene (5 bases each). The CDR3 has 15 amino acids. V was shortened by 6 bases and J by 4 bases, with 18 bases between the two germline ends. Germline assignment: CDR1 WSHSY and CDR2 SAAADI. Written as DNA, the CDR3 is TGCGCCAGCAGAGAGACTTCCCGGGACGGAGAGACCCAGTACTTC. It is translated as CASRETSRDGETQYF.

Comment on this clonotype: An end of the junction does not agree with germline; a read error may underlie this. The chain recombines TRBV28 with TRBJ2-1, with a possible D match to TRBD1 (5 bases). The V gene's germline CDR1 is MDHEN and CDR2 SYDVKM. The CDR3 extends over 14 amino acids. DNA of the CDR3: TGTGCCAGCATTGGTCCAGGGCGTGGTTATGAGCAGTCCTTC. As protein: CASIGPGRGYEQSF. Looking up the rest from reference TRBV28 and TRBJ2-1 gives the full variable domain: DVKVTQSSRYLVKRTGEKVFLECVQDMDHENMFWYRQDPGLGLRLIYFSYDVKMKEKGDIPEGYSVSREKKERFSLILESASTNQTSMYLCASIGPGRGYEQSFGPGTRLTVL.

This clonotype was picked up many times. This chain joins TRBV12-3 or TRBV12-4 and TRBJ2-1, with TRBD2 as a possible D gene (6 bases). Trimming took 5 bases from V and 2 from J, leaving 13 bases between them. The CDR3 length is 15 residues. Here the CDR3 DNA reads TGTGCCAGCAGTCGTCTAGCGAGCACCTACAATGAGCAGTTCTTC. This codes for CASSRLASTYNEQFF.